This T cell receptor beta chain was identified during a study of cytomegalovirus exposure and HLA in healthy donors. About the research overall: The Caucasian-associated ancestry cluster contained approximately 81% of the approximately 400 genotyped donors.

The CDR3 runs 17 residues. V gave up 4 bases and J gave up 0 bases; unmatched junction bases: 4. Per germline, CDR1 LGHNA and CDR2 YNFKEQ. On this clone itself: Its antigen is currently unknown.

Study-level findings and limits: In vitro, three CMV-associated chains proved specific for CMV antigens.

Amplification used 60 Vbeta primers and 13 Jbeta primers. Generated by immunoSEQ multiplex PCR, the TCRdb table keeps only in-frame clones and is missing some. The sample carries around 130,000 clones, roughly 74% recorded once. The receptor was isolated from a man in his forties in good health and CMV-seropositive. The chain is built from TRBV4-2 and TRBJ2-1; 12 bases are shared with TRBD2. The sequenced sample was PBMCs. The CDR3 nucleotides are TGTGCCAGCAGCCCTTTGACTAGCGGGAGCTCCTACAATGAGCAGTTCTTC. Protein product: CASSPLTSGSSYNEQFF.